This TCR beta chain was documented in a study of blood T cell repertoires in COVID-19. Source study methods: From reference gene primer amplification, estimates of nucleated cell counts were derived. Generated by immunoSEQ multiplex PCR, the TCRdb table keeps only in-frame clones and is missing some. V and J calls and clone size follow that table, whereas D and trimming were derived from the DNA. The data hold some 35,000 clones, with about 83% observed a single time. The germline V gene encodes CDR1 SNHLY and CDR2 FYNNEI. The CDR3 runs to 14 residues. Trimming took 5 bases from V and 6 from J; bases not matched to a gene: 7. This clone was seen a single time.

The chain uses TRBV2 and TRBJ1-2; the match to TRBD1 covers 9 bases. This clonotype was obtained from a man aged 50 or older with acute or convalescent COVID-19. Sequenced material: peripheral blood. The CDR3 region is CASSQGQGVDGYTF. DNA for the CDR3: TGTGCCAGCAGTCAGGGACAGGGAGTCGATGGCTACACCTTC.